The 32 T cell receptor beta chains below come from one sample, sequenced in a study of spatial heterogeneity in lung cancer. Study-level points and caveats: Expanded intratumoral alpha and beta TCR counts tracked tumor mutation counts.

MiXCR, applied by TCRdb to the 5' RACE reads, yields one record per CDR3 protein. The repertoire holds 2,000 to 2,500 distinct CDR3 sequences, 0.9% to 1.2% seen once, with over 20% in the top ten. These TCRs' antigens remain unknown. The time point denotes: sample taken at primary tumor resection. Sequences were derived from lung tumor tissue, sampled at surgery. These receptors were obtained from a male donor with early-stage non-small cell lung cancer.

In its sample, this clonotype is medium-sized. This chain connects TRBV12-3 or TRBV12-4 to TRBJ1-2; possibly TRBD1 for D (5 bases). V lost 3 bases to trimming and J lost 3 bases, with 17 bases between them. This CDR3 is 16 amino acids long. The CDR3 nucleotides are TGTGCCAGCAGTTTCCGGCTAGAGGGGTTTGACTATGGCTACACCTTC. Translation: CASSFRLEGFDYGYTF.

By share, this clonotype counts as medium-sized. The rearrangement uses TRBV9 and TRBJ2-3; D may be TRBD2 (6 bases). This CDR3 contains 18 residues. Trimming removed 0 bases at V and 0 bases at J, with 17 bases between. Germline V CDR1 and CDR2: SGDLS, YYNGEE. The CDR3 sequence is CASSVARVGGESTDTQYF. The CDR3 nucleotides read TGTGCCAGCAGCGTAGCTAGGGTAGGCGGGGAGAGCACAGATACGCAGTATTTT.

This clonotype is classed as medium-sized. J is TRBJ2-3 and V is TRBV20-1; D possibly corresponds to TRBD1 (7 bases). The V gene's germline CDR1 is DFQATT and CDR2 SNEGSKA (reference sequence). V was cut by 0 bases and J by 6 bases, with 19 bases left in between. The CDR3 covers 16 residues. CDR3 sequence reads: CSARDEWLAGGDTQYF. CDR3 DNA: TGCAGTGCTAGAGATGAATGGTTGGCAGGGGGGGATACGCAGTATTTT.

This clonotype is medium-sized by share. The chain couples TRBV3-1 to TRBJ2-3; 8 bases match TRBD2. The V gene's germline CDR1 is LGHDT and CDR2 YNNKEL (reference sequence). The CDR3 sequence is 17 residues long. V shed 1 base, J shed 5 bases, and the junction held 11 bases outside the gene matches. Here the CDR3 DNA reads TGTGCCAGCAGCCAAGTCTATAGCGGGGCGGGGGTAGATACGCAGTATTTT. Amino acids: CASSQVYSGAGVDTQYF.

By share, this clonotype counts as medium-sized. The rearrangement uses TRBV6-1 and TRBJ2-2; D remains unclear. This CDR3 has 13 residues. CDR1 and CDR2 from the germline V gene are MNHNS and SASEGT. V gave up 6 bases and J gave up 5 bases, with 10 bases separating them. The CDR3 coding sequence is TGTGCCAGCAGGTTTGAGGTGACCGGGGAGCTGTTTTTT. Translated, it gives CASRFEVTGELFF.

Relative to its sample, this clonotype is medium-sized. V and J are TRBV24-1 and TRBJ2-1, with D possibly matching TRBD2 (5 bases). CDR3 length: 12 amino acids. Germline V gene data show CDR1 as KGHDR and CDR2 as SFDVKD. The V and J ends lost 7 bases and 6 bases respectively, with 9 bases between them. The CDR3, as DNA: TGTGCCACCAGGGCGGCGGGCAATGAGCAGTTCTTC. Its protein product is CATRAAGNEQFF.

By proportion, this clonotype is medium-sized (0.01 to 0.1%). The chain uses TRBV7-2 and TRBJ1-5; D call uncertain. With 2 bases removed from V and 7 bases from J, the gap between germline ends came to 6 bases. CDR1 and CDR2 (germline): SGHTA, FQGNSA. The CDR3 consists of 12 residues. The CDR3 spells CASSLTKQPQHF. The CDR3 coding sequence is TGTGCCAGCAGCTTAACGAAACAGCCCCAGCATTTT.

This clonotype is termed medium-sized. J is TRBJ1-3 and V is TRBV29-1, with D maybe TRBD1 (5 bases). In germline, CDR1 is SQVTM, CDR2 ANQGSEA. Trimming took off 2 bases at V and 0 bases at J, with 5 bases between the two ends. The CDR3 has 13 amino acids. The CDR3 coding sequence is TGCAGCGTTGAACAGGGCTCTGGAAACACCATATATTTT. Protein product: CSVEQGSGNTIYF.

This clonotype was recorded at least ten times. V usage is TRBV6-1 and J usage is TRBJ1-1; TRBD1 might be the D (6 bases). CDR3 length equals 15 residues. Germline V gene lookup returns CDR1 MNHNS and CDR2 SASEGT. V shed 4 bases and J shed 0 bases, with 12 bases lying between them. Written as DNA, the CDR3 is TGTGCCAGCAGTGCTGACAGGAGCTTGAACACTGAAGCTTTCTTT. This sequence encodes CASSADRSLNTEAFF.

This clonotype rates as medium-sized (0.01 to 0.1%). This rearrangement joins TRBV20-1 to TRBJ1-1; D is ambiguous. V lost 6 bases and J 0 bases, leaving 11 bases between the germline ends. The CDR3 has 13 residues. CDR1 is DFQATT, CDR2 SNEGSKA, per germline (reference sequence). CDR3 sequence reads: CSAYSLMNTEAFF. CDR3 nucleotides: TGCAGTGCCTATAGCCTCATGAACACTGAAGCTTTCTTT.

This clonotype rates as medium-sized (0.01 to 0.1%). This chain uses TRBV10-2 with TRBJ1-2; D is unresolved. The CDR3 is made up of 20 amino acids. The germline V and J ends were trimmed by 3 bases and 5 bases, with 31 bases remaining between them. CDR1 is WSHSY, CDR2 SAAADI, per germline. As DNA, the CDR3 is TGCGCCAGCAGTGATCGTAGCTTCGGTGGCGAGAATTCGCCCCGATATGGCTACACCTTC. It encodes CASSDRSFGGENSPRYGYTF.

This clonotype is medium-sized (0.01 to 0.1%) by share. The J gene is TRBJ2-7, the V gene TRBV29-1; 9 nucleotides line up with TRBD1. This CDR3 is built from 15 residues. With V trimmed by 6 bases and J by 5 bases, 14 bases remained unmatched. From germline, CDR1 is SQVTM and CDR2 ANQGSEA. In nucleotides, the CDR3 is TGCAGCGTAACAGGGGGCGAGGCGGGCCTCCACGAGCAGTACTTC. Translation: CSVTGGEAGLHEQYF.

Within the sample, this clonotype is medium-sized (0.01 to 0.1%). The chain recombines TRBV29-1 with TRBJ2-7; D possibly matches TRBD1 or TRBD2 (5 bases each). Germline V gives CDR1 SQVTM, CDR2 ANQGSEA. The CDR3 covers 12 residues. Trimming left V 7 bases short and J 3 bases short, with 13 bases between. CDR3 DNA: TGCAGCGGCCGGGACGGTGACTACGAGCAGTACTTC. It translates to CSGRDGDYEQYF.

This clonotype is medium-sized. The V gene is TRBV2, the J gene TRBJ1-6; 8 bases are a match to TRBD1. V was pared by 4 bases and J by 5 bases, with 4 bases of the junction left unmatched. CDR1 is SNHLY and CDR2 is FYNNEI in the germline V gene. The CDR3 runs 15 residues. CDR3: CASSVGQENNSPLHF. The CDR3 DNA reads TGTGCCAGCAGTGTGGGACAGGAGAATAATTCACCCCTCCACTTT.

This clonotype ranks as medium-sized. This chain connects TRBV9 to TRBJ2-3; 10 bases match TRBD2. V trimming: 2 bases; J trimming: 6 bases; junction bases outside the gene matches: 18. Germline CDR1 and CDR2: SGDLS and YYNGEE. The CDR3 contains 19 residues. The CDR3 loop reads CASSVTYSGGDFWLDTQYF. In DNA form, the CDR3 reads TGTGCCAGCAGCGTTACCTACAGCGGGGGGGACTTTTGGCTGGATACGCAGTATTTT. The full variable domain, completed using reference TRBV9 and TRBJ2-3, is DSGVTQTPKHLITATGQRVTLRCSPRSGDLSVYWYQQSLDQGLQFLIQYYNGEERAKGNILERFSAQQFPDLHSELNLSSLELGDSALYFCASSVTYSGGDFWLDTQYFGPGTRLTVL.

Judged by abundance, this clonotype is medium-sized (0.01 to 0.1%). The CDR3 region is CASSQSRGGGLNTEAFF. The CDR3 DNA reads TGTGCCAGCAGCCAGTCTCGGGGCGGGGGTCTCAACACTGAAGCTTTCTTT. V and J are TRBV14 and TRBJ1-1, with D tentatively TRBD1 (5 bases). There are 17 residues in the CDR3. V gave up 3 bases and J gave up 2 bases, with 19 bases separating them. Germline values: CDR1 SGHDN, CDR2 FVKESK.

Judged by abundance, this clonotype is medium-sized. V gene TRBV6-5 combines with J gene TRBJ1-6; no clear D gene. Germline-derived CDR1 and CDR2 are MNHEY and SVGAGI. V shed 6 bases and J shed 4 bases, with 7 bases lying between them. This CDR3 comprises 13 residues. The CDR3 loop is CASRTKYNSPLHF. Written as DNA, the CDR3 is TGTGCCAGCAGAACTAAATATAATTCACCCCTCCACTTT.

By share, this clonotype counts as medium-sized (0.01 to 0.1%). This rearrangement joins TRBV7-2 to TRBJ2-7; D is uncertain. With 1 base removed from V and 0 bases from J, the gap between germline ends came to 4 bases. Per the germline V gene, CDR1 is SGHTA and CDR2 is FQGNSA. CDR3 length: 13 amino acids. CDR3 protein: CASSLDSSYEQYF. CDR3 coding DNA: TGTGCCAGCAGCTTAGACAGCTCCTACGAGCAGTACTTC.

This clonotype is medium-sized by share. The chain joins TRBV20-1 to TRBJ1-5; D possibly corresponds to TRBD1 (5 bases). Germline values: CDR1 DFQATT, CDR2 SNEGSKA (reference sequence). The CDR3 length is 14 residues. Trimming took off 5 bases at V and 1 base at J, with 12 bases between the two ends. The CDR3 loop reads CSAGMGPSNQPQHF. CDR3 bases: TGCAGTGCTGGGATGGGACCGAGCAATCAGCCCCAGCATTTT.

The table lists this clonotype with many counts. This may arise from a read error, as a much more abundant clone is one base away. This sequence joins TRBV11-2 and TRBJ2-7; 7 bases are shared with TRBD2. The CDR3 length is 16 residues. The germline V gene has CDR1 SGHAT and CDR2 FQNNGV. The J segment lost 5 bases and the V segment lost 5 bases, leaving 15 bases of the junction unmatched. DNA for the CDR3: TGTGCCAGCAGCATTGCCTCTCCGGGGGGTGGCAACGAGCAGTACTTC. Protein sequence: CASSIASPGGGNEQYF.

This clonotype is categorized as medium-sized. The J gene is TRBJ1-5, the V gene TRBV12-3 or TRBV12-4; no reliable D call. V dropped 7 bases and J dropped 5 bases, with 12 bases sitting between them. This CDR3 is 13 amino acids long. DNA for the CDR3: TGTGCCAGCACTCCCGGGCGACATCAGCCCCAGCATTTT. It codes for CASTPGRHQPQHF.

Sample share makes this clonotype medium-sized. The CDR3 bases are TGCAGCGTGCCGGGACTACAAGAGACCCAGTACTTC. Its translation: CSVPGLQETQYF. This chain connects TRBV29-1 to TRBJ2-5; the match to TRBD2 covers 7 bases. V lost 6 bases and J lost 2; bases outside the gene matches: 3. Germline lookup yields CDR1 SQVTM and CDR2 ANQGSEA. The CDR3 contains 12 residues.

By its share, this clonotype is medium-sized (0.01 to 0.1%). The V call is TRBV7-8, the J call TRBJ2-1; 10 nucleotides line up with TRBD2. The CDR3 has 14 residues. Germline trimming cut 3 bases from V and 8 bases from J; bases unmatched to any gene: 4. Germline loops: CDR1 SGHVS, CDR2 FQNEAQ. The CDR3 bases are TGTGCCAGCAGCTTCGGACTAGCGGTAGATGAGCAGTTCTTC. Its protein product is CASSFGLAVDEQFF.

This clonotype was picked up many times. The chain recombines TRBV11-2 with TRBJ1-2; TRBD1 is a possible D gene (5 bases). CDR1 and CDR2 from the germline V gene are SGHAT and FQNNGV. V gave up 5 bases and J gave up 8 bases, with 12 bases separating them. This CDR3 comprises 12 residues. DNA for the CDR3: TGTGCCAGCAGCCTGGGGAGGGACGGCTACACCTTC. Its translation is CASSLGRDGYTF.

Judged by abundance, this clonotype is medium-sized. The chain couples TRBV27 to TRBJ2-7; weak D call: TRBD2 (5 bases). The germline V and J ends were trimmed by 5 bases and 1 base, with 15 bases remaining between them. CDR3 length equals 15 residues. CDR1 is MNHEY, CDR2 SMNVEV, per germline (reference sequence). In DNA form, the CDR3 reads TGTGCCAGCAGTGGGTCGAGGGAGCGGTCCTACGAGCAGTACTTC. Translated: CASSGSRERSYEQYF.

This clonotype is medium-sized (0.01 to 0.1%) within its sample. This chain joins TRBV10-3 and TRBJ2-7, with TRBD2 matching 10 bases. V dropped 8 bases and J dropped 4; count of bases not matched to a gene: 2. Germline lookup yields CDR1 ENHRY and CDR2 SYGVKD. The CDR3 spans 12 residues. The CDR3 here is CAISAGGYEQYF. The CDR3 nucleotides read TGTGCCATCTCAGCGGGAGGGTACGAGCAGTACTTC.

This clonotype ranks as medium-sized (0.01 to 0.1%). The rearrangement joins TRBV24-1 to TRBJ2-1; 11 nucleotides match TRBD2. The CDR3 contains 18 residues. From germline, CDR1 is KGHDR and CDR2 SFDVKD. The V segment lost 2 bases and the J segment 3 bases; nucleotides outside the gene matches: 8. The CDR3: CATSDYSGTSGLYNEQFF. The CDR3 region has the DNA TGTGCCACCAGTGATTATTCCGGGACTAGCGGCCTCTACAATGAGCAGTTCTTC.

By proportion, this clonotype is large. This chain links TRBV7-9 with TRBJ2-2; D not resolved. The CDR3 is 14 amino acids. In germline, CDR1 is SEHNR, CDR2 FQNEAQ (reference sequence). The V gene lost 1 base and the J gene lost 0 bases, with 3 bases spanning the gap. In nucleotides, the CDR3 is TGTGCCAGCAGCTTAGGATCGAACACCGGGGAGCTGTTTTTT. Protein product: CASSLGSNTGELFF.

This clonotype is categorized as medium-sized (0.01 to 0.1%). This rearrangement joins TRBV4-1 to TRBJ1-2; D gene ambiguous. Germline loops: CDR1 MGHRA, CDR2 YSYEKL. The ends were cut back, 2 bases at V and 8 bases at J, with 18 bases in the middle. The CDR3 sequence is 15 residues long. CDR3 sequence: CASSQTRTELSGYTF. The CDR3 DNA reads TGCGCCAGCAGCCAAACCCGGACGGAACTCAGCGGCTACACCTTC.

By proportion, this clonotype is large. The V gene is TRBV5-1, the J gene TRBJ2-5; perhaps TRBD1 as D (6 bases). Trimming took off 4 bases at V and 3 bases at J, with 16 bases between the two ends. The V gene's germline CDR1 is SGHRS and CDR2 YFSETQ. This CDR3 contains 15 residues. The CDR3 region has the DNA TGCGCCAGCAGCCCCGAGGACAGTCGAAAAGAGACCCAGTACTTC. It codes for CASSPEDSRKETQYF.

This clonotype is deemed medium-sized (0.01 to 0.1%). V and J are TRBV5-1 and TRBJ2-3, with 12 nucleotides matching TRBD2. Germline V gene data show CDR1 as SGHRS and CDR2 as YFSETQ. This CDR3 has 16 residues. Trimming cost V 2 bases and J 5 bases; bases outside gene matches: 6. CDR3 sequence (DNA): TGCGCCAGCAGCTTTTCTAGCGGGGGGGCCGTAGATACGCAGTATTTT. It is translated as CASSFSSGGAVDTQYF. The variable domain in full, completed from reference TRBV5-1 and TRBJ2-3, reads KAGVTQTPRYLIKTRGQQVTLSCSPISGHRSVSWYQQTPGQGLQFLFEYFSETQRNKGNFPGRFSGRQFSNSRSEMNVSTLELGDSALYLCASSFSSGGAVDTQYFGPGTRLTVL.

In its sample, this clonotype ranks as medium-sized. The J gene is TRBJ2-3, the V gene TRBV5-1; D is unclear. V lost 0 bases and J 3 bases, leaving 14 bases between the germline ends. This CDR3 has 16 residues. Germline CDR1 reads SGHRS; CDR2 reads YFSETQ. CDR3 in amino acids: CASSLAMSLGTDTQYF. Written as DNA, the CDR3 is TGCGCCAGCAGCTTGGCCATGTCCTTGGGGACAGATACGCAGTATTTT.